This T cell receptor beta chain emerged from a study of T cell repertoires in cytomegalovirus infection (dated by TCRdb to about 2019). For context, the study as a whole: Alongside well-studied HLA-B-restricted epitopes, the peptide stimulations were aimed at recently identified HLA-C-restricted CMV epitopes, whose presentation resists viral immunomodulation. The HLA type of each donor mattered for the analysis, because public TCR beta signatures pointed to carriage of CMV infection along with the matching HLA type.

Here is what the overall study found, with its caveats: The ex vivo response was dominated by HLA-C-restricted CMV-specific TCR beta clonotypes, which also provided the single most frequent clonotype in two of eight donors. Cumulative frequency of public TCR beta family members discriminated carriers of CMV infection plus the relevant HLA type in this cohort and an independent approximately 350-donor cohort.

The reads were generated on an Illumina HiSeq 1500. TCRdb applied fastp at Q25 and MiXCR to the public reads, then kept only in-frame beta chains. Under each unique CDR3 protein, matching rows form one entry showing the most common genes and DNA. The sample table shows some 500,000 distinct CDR3 sequences, and around 30% are seen once. The ten largest clones take up roughly 17% of the sample. The trim is 6 bases for V and 6 bases for J, with a gap of 8 bases between the germline ends. The CDR3 holds 11 amino acids from the cysteine to the phenylalanine. Only CDR3 DNA remains: 33 bases, in frame from the first base. Reading the label with the study, this specimen's treatment or condition is: in vitro stimulation with specific CMV peptide epitopes to enrich CMV-specific T cells. The table lists this clonotype with many counts. Its antigen is not yet known. Nothing much larger sits one base from this clone, and base qualities are not available.

Material: cultured PBMCs, obtained from culture after CMV antigen stimulation. The chain uses TRBV12-3 or TRBV12-4 and TRBJ2-5; TRBD2 is perhaps the D gene, given 5 matching bases. The receptor was derived from a human donor in good health (CMV status not recorded). Some clones in this sample may be carry-over from other donors' samples. CDR3 reads: CASSPGKTQYF. In nucleotide form, the sequence is TGTGCCAGCAGCCCCGGGAAGACCCAGTACTTC.